The clone carrying this T cell receptor (beta chain) counts as large. Its cognate antigen is unknown. Treatment in this sample: approximately 9-day PBMC culture with coronavirus spike peptide pools or control peptides (ViraFEST assay). Gathered ahead of the COVID-19 pandemic (2011-2018) were the CD4+ T cells of the unexposed donor. The sample is drawn from a study of vaccination and CD4 T cells after COVID-19. Study background: Control cultures used a CEFX viral epitope pool, an HIV-1 Nef peptide pool, or no peptide.

This CDR3 region has 14 residues. V lost 6 bases and J lost 7, with 16 bases in between. Sequence data for DNA of cultured CD4+ T cells were generated by the Oncomine TCR Beta short-read assay. TCRdb re-derived calls from the PCR reads in MiXCR, one entry per CDR3 protein. The sample includes approximately 6,700 distinct CDR3 sequences, around 39% of them seen just once. This TCR derives from a human donor in good health. Material: CD4+ T cells from blood, cultured in vitro. The chain has TRBV12-3 or TRBV12-4 and TRBJ1-5; the D gene is possibly TRBD1 (6 bases). DNA for the CDR3: TGTGCCAGCAGCTCCACAGGGAAGCGACAGCCCCAGCATTTT. Amino acid sequence: CASSSTGKRQPQHF.